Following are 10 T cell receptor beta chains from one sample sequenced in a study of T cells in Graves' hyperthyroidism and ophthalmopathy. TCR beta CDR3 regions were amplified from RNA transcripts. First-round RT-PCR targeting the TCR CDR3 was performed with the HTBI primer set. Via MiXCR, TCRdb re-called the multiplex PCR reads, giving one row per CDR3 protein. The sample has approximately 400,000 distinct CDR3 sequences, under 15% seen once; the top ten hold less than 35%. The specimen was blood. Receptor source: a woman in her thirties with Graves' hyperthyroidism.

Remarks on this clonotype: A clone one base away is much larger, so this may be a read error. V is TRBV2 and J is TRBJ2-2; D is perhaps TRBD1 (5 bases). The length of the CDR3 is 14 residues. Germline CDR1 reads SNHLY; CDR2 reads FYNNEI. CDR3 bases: TGTGCAACAAGAAGGGGCCCGGTTACCGGGGAGCTGTTTTTT. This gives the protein CATRRGPVTGELFF.

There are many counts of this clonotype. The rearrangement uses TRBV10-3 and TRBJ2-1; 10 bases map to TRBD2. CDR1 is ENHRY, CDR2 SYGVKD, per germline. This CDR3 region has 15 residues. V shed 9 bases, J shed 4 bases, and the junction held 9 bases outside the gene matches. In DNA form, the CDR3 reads TGTGCCATAGCACCTACTAGCGGGATGTACAATGAGCAGTTCTTC. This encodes CAIAPTSGMYNEQFF.

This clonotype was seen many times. The CDR3 DNA sequence: TGTGCCAGCTCACCACAGGGACAGGGGGCGATCGGCGGCTACACCTTC. Amino acids: CASSPQGQGAIGGYTF. This chain uses TRBV18 with TRBJ1-2; 12 bases are a match to TRBD1. Trimming at V came to 1 base and at J to 8 bases, leaving 8 bases not matched to a gene. The CDR3 is 16 amino acids. Germline loops: CDR1 KGHSH, CDR2 LQKENI.

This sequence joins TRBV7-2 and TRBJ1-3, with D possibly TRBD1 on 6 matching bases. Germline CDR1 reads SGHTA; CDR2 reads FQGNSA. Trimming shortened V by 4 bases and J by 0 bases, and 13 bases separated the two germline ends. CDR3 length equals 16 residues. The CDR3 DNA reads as TGTGCCAGCAGCTCCTTCCAGGGGAGCTCTGGAAACACCATATATTTT. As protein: CASSSFQGSSGNTIYF.

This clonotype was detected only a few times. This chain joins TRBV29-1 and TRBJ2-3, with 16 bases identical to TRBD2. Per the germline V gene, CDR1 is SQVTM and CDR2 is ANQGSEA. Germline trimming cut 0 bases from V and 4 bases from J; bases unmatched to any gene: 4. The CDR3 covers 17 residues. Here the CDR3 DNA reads TGCAGCGTTGAAGAGACGGGACTAGCGGGAGGGTCAGATACGCAGTATTTT. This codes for CSVEETGLAGGSDTQYF.

The CDR3, as DNA: TGCAGTGCTAGGGACAGTGGAACTTTCTACGAGCAGTACTTC. Amino acid sequence: CSARDSGTFYEQYF. The rearrangement links TRBV20-1 to TRBJ2-7; the D gene is possibly TRBD1 (6 bases). V was cut by 3 bases and J by 3 bases, with 15 bases left in between. CDR1 and CDR2 from the germline V gene are DFQATT and SNEGSKA (reference sequence). CDR3 length: 14 residues.

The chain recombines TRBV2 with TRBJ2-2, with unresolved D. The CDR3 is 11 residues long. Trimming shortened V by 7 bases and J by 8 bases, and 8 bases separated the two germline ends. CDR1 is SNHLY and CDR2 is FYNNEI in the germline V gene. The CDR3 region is CASTPGGELFF. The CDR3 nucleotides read TGTGCCAGCACCCCTGGAGGGGAGCTGTTTTTT.

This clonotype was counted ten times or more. Here the CDR3 DNA reads TGTGCCAGCGGTATACCTCAGACAGTGAACACTGAAGCTTTCTTT. This gives the protein CASGIPQTVNTEAFF. The chain joins TRBV28 to TRBJ1-1, with D possibly being TRBD1 (5 bases). Trimming pared 8 bases from V and 0 bases from J, leaving 16 bases between. The CDR3 sequence is 15 residues long. Per germline, CDR1 MDHEN and CDR2 SYDVKM.

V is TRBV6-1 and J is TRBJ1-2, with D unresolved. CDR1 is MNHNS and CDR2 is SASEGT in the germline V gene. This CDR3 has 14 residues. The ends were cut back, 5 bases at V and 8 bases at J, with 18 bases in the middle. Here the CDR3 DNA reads TGTGCCAGCAGTCTAGGGCCCGCTCAGGCGGGCTACACCTTC. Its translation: CASSLGPAQAGYTF.

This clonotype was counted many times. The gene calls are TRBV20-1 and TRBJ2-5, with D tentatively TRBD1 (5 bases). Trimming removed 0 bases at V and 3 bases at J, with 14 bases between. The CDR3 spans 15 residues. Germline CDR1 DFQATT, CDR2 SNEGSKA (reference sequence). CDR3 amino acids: CSARDAAGRKETQYF. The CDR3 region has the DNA TGCAGTGCTAGAGATGCGGCAGGGCGAAAAGAGACCCAGTACTTC.